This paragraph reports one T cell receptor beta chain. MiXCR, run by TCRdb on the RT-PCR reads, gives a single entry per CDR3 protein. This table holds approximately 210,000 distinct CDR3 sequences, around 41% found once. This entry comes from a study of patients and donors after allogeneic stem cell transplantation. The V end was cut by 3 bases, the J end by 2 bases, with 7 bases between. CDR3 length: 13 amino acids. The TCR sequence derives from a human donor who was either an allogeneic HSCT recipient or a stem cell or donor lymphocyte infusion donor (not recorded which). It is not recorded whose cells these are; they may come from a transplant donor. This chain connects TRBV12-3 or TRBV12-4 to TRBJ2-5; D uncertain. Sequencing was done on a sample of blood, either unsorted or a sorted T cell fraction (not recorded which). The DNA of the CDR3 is TGTGCCAGCAGTTTGCAGAGACAAGAGACCCAGTACTTC. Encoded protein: CASSLQRQETQYF.